This T cell receptor beta chain was identified during a study of early T cells in non-severe SARS-CoV-2 infection. MiXCR, applied by TCRdb to the 5' RACE reads, yields one record per CDR3 protein. The sample records fewer than 120,000 distinct CDR3 sequences, roughly 13% being singletons. This clonotype has a count of ten or more. The V and J ends lost 4 bases and 3 bases respectively, with 13 bases between them. The germline V gene encodes CDR1 SGHNT and CDR2 YENEEA. The CDR3 loop spans 15 amino acids. The receptor comes from an adult who was a healthcare worker with PCR-confirmed SARS-CoV-2 infection or an uninfected control (not recorded which). The V call is TRBV11-3, the J call TRBJ2-1, with D perhaps given as TRBD1 or TRBD2 (6 bases each). The sample in question was whole blood, obtained at baseline. CDR3 in DNA: TGTGCCAGCAGCTCGAGGGGGGTCGTCTACAATGAGCAGTTCTTC. Translated: CASSSRGVVYNEQFF.